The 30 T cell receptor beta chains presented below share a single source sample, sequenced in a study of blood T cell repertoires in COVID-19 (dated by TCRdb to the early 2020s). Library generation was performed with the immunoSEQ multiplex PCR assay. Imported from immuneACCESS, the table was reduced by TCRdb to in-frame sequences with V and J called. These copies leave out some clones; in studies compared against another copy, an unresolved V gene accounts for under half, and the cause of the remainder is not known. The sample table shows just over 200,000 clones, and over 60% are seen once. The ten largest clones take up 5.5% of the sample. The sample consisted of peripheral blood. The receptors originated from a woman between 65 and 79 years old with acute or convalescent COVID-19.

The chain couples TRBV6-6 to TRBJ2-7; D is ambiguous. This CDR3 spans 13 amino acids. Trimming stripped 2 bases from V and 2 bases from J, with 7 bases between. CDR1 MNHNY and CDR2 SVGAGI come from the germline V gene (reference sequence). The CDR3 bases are TGTGCCAGCAGTTACGAGGTCCCCTACGAGCAGTACTTC. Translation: CASSYEVPYEQYF.

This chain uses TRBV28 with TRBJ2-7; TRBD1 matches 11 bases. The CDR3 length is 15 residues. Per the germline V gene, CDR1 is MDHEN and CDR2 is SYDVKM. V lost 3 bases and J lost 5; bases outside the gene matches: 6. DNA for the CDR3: TGTGCCAGCAGTTTCGGGACAGGGGGGATAAACGAGCAGTACTTC. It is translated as CASSFGTGGINEQYF.

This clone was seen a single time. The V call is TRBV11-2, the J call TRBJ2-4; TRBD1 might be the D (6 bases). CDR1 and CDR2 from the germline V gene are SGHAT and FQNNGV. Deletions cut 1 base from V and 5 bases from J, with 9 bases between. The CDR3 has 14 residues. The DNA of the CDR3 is TGTGCCAGCAGCTTAGGCAGGGGTGAAAACATTCAGTACTTC. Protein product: CASSLGRGENIQYF. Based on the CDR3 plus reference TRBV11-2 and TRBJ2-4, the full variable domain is EAGVAQSPRYKIIEKRQSVAFWCNPISGHATLYWYQQILGQGPKLLIQFQNNGVVDDSQLPKDRFSAERLKGVDSTLKIQPAKLEDSAVYLCASSLGRGENIQYFGAGTRLSVL.

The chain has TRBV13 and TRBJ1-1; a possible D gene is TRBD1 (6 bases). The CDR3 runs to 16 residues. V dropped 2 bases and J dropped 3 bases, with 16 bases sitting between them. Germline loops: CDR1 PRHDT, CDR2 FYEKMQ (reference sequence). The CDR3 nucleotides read TGTGCCAGCAGCTTAAGGGGCAGGGGTTATTACACTGAAGCTTTCTTT. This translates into CASSLRGRGYYTEAFF. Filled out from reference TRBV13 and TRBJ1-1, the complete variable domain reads AAGVIQSPRHLIKEKRETATLKCYPIPRHDTVYWYQQGPGQDPQFLISFYEKMQSDKGSIPDRFSAQQFSDYHSELNMSSLELGDSALYFCASSLRGRGYYTEAFFGQGTRLTVV.

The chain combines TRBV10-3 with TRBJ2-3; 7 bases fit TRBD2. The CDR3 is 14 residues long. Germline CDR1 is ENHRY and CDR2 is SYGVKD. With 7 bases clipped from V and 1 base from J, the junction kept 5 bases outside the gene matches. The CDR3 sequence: CAITGGGGTDTQYF. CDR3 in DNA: TGTGCCATCACGGGAGGCGGAGGCACAGATACGCAGTATTTT.

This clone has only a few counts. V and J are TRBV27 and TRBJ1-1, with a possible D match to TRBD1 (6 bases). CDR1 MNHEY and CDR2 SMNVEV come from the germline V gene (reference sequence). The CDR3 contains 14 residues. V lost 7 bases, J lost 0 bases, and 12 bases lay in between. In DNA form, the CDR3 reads TGTGCCAGCATGGGGGCGTTCATGAACACTGAAGCTTTCTTT. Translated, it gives CASMGAFMNTEAFF.

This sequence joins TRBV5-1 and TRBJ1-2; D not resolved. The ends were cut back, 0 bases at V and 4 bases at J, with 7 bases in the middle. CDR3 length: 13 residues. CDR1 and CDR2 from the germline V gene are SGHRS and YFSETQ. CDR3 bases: TGCGCCAGCAGCTTGGACGGGTCCTATGGCTACACCTTC. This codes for CASSLDGSYGYTF.

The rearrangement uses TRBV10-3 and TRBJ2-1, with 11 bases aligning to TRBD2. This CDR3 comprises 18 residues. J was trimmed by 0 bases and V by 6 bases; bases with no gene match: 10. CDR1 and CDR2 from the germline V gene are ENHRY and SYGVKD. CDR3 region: CAIRPGLAEGGSYNEQFF. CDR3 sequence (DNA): TGTGCCATCAGACCGGGACTAGCGGAGGGGGGCTCCTACAATGAGCAGTTCTTC.

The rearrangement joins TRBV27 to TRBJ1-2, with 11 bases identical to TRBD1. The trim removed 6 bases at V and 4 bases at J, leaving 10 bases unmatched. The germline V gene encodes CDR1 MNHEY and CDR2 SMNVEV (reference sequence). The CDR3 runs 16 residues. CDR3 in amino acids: CASRPMDRGLSYGYTF. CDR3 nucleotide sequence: TGTGCCAGCAGACCCATGGACAGGGGGCTGAGCTATGGCTACACCTTC.

The CDR3 DNA reads as TGTGCCAGCAGCTCAGGACAGATCTCTGGAAACACCATATATTTT. Protein sequence: CASSSGQISGNTIYF. The chain is built from TRBV7-9 and TRBJ1-3, with D maybe TRBD1 (6 bases). Trimming left V 4 bases short and J 0 bases short, with 10 bases between. Germline CDR1 reads SEHNR; CDR2 reads FQNEAQ (reference sequence). CDR3 size: 15 residues.

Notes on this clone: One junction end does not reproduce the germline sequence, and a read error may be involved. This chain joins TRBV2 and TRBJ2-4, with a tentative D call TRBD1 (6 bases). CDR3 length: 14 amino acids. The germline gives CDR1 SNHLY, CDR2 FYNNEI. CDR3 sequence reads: CASREDRAKNIQYF. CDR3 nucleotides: TGTGCCAGCAGGGAAGACAGGGCCAAAAACATTCAGTACTTC.

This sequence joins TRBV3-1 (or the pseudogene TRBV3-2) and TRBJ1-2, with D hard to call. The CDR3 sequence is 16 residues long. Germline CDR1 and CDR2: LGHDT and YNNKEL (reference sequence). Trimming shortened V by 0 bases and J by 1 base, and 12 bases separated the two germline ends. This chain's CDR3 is CASSQDRGIGNYGYTF. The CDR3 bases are TGTGCCAGCAGCCAAGATCGGGGAATAGGTAACTATGGCTACACCTTC.

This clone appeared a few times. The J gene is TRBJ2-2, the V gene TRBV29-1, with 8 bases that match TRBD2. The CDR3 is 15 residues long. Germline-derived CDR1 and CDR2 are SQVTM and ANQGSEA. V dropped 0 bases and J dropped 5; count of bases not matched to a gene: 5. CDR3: CSVEDPAGVTGELFF. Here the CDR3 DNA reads TGCAGCGTTGAAGATCCAGCGGGAGTAACCGGGGAGCTGTTTTTT.

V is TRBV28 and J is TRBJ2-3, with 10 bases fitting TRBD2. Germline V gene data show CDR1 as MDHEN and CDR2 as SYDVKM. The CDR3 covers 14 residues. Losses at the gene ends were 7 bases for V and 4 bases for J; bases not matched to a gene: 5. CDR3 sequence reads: CASIAGGMSDTQYF. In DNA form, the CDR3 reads TGTGCCAGCATAGCGGGAGGTATGTCAGATACGCAGTATTTT.

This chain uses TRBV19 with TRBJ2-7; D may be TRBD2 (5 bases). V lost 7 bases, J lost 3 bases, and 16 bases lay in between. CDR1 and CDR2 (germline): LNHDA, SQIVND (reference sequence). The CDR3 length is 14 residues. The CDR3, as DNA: TGTGCCAGTAAGGCGACCGTCGACTACTACGAGCAGTACTTC. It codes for CASKATVDYYEQYF.

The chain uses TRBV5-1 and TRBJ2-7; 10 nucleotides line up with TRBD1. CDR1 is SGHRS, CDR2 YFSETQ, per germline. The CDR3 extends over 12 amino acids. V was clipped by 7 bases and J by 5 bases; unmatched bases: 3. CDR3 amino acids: CASGGQGDEQYF. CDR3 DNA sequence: TGCGCCAGCGGTGGACAGGGGGACGAGCAGTACTTC.

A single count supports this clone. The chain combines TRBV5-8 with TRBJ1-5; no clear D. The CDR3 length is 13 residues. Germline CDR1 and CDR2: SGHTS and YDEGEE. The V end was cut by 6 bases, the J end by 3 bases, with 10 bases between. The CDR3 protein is CASIPSPNQPQHF. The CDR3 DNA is TGTGCCAGCATCCCGTCCCCCAATCAGCCCCAGCATTTT.

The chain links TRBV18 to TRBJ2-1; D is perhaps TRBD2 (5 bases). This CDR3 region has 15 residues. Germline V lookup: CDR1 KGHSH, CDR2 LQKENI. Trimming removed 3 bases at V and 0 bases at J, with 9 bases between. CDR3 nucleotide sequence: TGTGCCAGCTCACCCCTAGCTGGCTCCTACAATGAGCAGTTCTTC. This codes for CASSPLAGSYNEQFF.

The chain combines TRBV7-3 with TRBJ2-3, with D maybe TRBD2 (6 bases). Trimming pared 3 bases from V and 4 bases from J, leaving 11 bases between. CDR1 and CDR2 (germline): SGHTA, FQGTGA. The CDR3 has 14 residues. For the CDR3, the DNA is TGTGCCAGCAGCTTGGGGGGATCGGCAGATACGCAGTATTTT. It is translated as CASSLGGSADTQYF.

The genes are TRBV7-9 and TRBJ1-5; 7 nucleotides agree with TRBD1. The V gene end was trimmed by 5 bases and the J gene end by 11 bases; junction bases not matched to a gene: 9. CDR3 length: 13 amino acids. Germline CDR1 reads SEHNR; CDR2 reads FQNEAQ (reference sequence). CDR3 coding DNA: TGTGCCAGCAGCGGGACAGAACCATCAGCCCAGCATTTT. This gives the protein CASSGTEPSAQHF.

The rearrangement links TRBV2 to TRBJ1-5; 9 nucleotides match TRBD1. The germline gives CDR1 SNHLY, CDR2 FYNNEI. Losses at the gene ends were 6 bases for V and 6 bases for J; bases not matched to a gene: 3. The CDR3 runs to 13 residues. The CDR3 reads CASRGTGIQPQHF. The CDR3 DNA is TGTGCCAGCAGGGGGACAGGGATTCAGCCCCAGCATTTT.

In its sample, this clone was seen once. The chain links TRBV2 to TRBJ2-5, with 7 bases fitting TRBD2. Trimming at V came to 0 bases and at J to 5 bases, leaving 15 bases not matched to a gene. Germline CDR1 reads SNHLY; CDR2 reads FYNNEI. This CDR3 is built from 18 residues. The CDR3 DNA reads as TGTGCCAGCAGTGAAGCGCTTCGATGGGCGGGAGTAGGGGAGACCCAGTACTTC. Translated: CASSEALRWAGVGETQYF.

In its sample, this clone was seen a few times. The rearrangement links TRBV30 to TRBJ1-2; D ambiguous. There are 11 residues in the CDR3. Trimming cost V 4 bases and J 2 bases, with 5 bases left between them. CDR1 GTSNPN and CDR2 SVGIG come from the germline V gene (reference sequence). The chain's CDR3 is CAWTANYGYTF. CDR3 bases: TGTGCCTGGACAGCGAACTATGGCTACACCTTC.

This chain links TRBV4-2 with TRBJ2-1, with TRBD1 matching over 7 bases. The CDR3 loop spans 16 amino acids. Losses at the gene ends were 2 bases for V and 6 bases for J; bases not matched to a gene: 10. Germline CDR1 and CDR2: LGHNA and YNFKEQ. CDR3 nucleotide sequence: TGTGCCAGCAGCCAAAATACGGGACAGCGAACCAATGAGCAGTTCTTC. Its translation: CASSQNTGQRTNEQFF.

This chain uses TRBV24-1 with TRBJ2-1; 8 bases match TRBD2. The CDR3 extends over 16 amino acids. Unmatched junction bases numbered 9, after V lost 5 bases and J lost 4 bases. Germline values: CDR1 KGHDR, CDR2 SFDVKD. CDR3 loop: CATSATGGKPYNEQFF. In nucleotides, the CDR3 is TGTGCCACCAGTGCCACGGGGGGGAAACCTTACAATGAGCAGTTCTTC.

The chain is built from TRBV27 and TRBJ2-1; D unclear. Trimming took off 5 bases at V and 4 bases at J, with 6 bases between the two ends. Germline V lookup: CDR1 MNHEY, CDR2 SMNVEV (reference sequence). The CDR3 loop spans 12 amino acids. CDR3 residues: CASSPNYNEQFF. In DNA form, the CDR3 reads TGTGCCAGCAGTCCTAATTACAATGAGCAGTTCTTC.

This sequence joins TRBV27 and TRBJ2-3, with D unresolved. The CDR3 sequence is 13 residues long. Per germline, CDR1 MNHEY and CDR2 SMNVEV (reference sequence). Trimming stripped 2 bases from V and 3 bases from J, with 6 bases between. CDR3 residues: CASSLSWTDTQYF. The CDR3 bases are TGTGCCAGCAGTTTAAGCTGGACAGATACGCAGTATTTT.

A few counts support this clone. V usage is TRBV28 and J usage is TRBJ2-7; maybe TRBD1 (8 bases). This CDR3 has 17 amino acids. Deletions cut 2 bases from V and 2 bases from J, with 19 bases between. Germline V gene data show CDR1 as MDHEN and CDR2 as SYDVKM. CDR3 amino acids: CASSLGGGQAITYEQYF. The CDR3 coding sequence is TGTGCCAGCAGTTTAGGGGGGGGACAGGCTATAACCTACGAGCAGTACTTC.

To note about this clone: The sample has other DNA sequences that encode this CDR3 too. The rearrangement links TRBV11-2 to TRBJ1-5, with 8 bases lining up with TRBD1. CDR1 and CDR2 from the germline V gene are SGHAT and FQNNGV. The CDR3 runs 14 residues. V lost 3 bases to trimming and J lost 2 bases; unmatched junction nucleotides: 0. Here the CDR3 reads CASSLTGGNQPQHF. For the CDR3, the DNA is TGTGCCAGCAGCTTGACAGGGGGCAATCAGCCCCAGCATTTT.

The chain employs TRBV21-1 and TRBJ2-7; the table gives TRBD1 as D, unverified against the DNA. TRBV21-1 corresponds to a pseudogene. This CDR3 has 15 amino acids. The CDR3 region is CASSYRDNYSYEQYF. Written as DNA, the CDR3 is TGTGCCAGCAGCTACCGGGACAACTACTCCTACGAGCAGTACTTC.